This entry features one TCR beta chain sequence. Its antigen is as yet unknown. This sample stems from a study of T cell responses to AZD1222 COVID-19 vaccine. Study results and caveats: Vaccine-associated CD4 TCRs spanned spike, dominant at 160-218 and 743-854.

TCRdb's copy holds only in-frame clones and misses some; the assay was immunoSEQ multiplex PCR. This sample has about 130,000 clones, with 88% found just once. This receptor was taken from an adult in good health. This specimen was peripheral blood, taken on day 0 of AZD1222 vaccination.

In DNA, the CDR3 is TGTGCCAGCACCAAAGGAGTCACCTACGAGCAGTACTTC. The encoded protein is CASTKGVTYEQYF. The chain joins TRBV6-5 to TRBJ2-7, with D hard to call. Germline V gene sequence: CDR1 MNHEY, CDR2 SVGAGI. V lost 7 bases, J lost 2 bases, and 12 bases lay in between. This CDR3 comprises 13 residues.